Below are 27 T cell receptor beta chains sequenced from a single sample in a study of OX40 agonist ivuxolimab in advanced cancers. The table came from immunoSEQ multiplex PCR; TCRdb's copy has only in-frame clones and leaves some out. The repertoire holds some 80,000 clones, nearly 90% seen once, with 0.65% to 0.9% in the top ten. The sample in question was CD4+ or CD8+ T cells sorted from blood, obtained in a trial of the OX40 agonist ivuxolimab. These receptors were taken from an adult with an advanced solid tumor such as melanoma, head and neck, liver or kidney cancer.

Only one count was recorded for this clone. V gene TRBV30 combines with J gene TRBJ2-1, with D maybe TRBD2 (6 bases). The CDR3 covers 12 residues. The ends were cut back, 2 bases at V and 4 bases at J, with 6 bases in the middle. Germline assignment: CDR1 GTSNPN and CDR2 SVGIG (reference sequence). The CDR3 DNA sequence: TGTGCCTGGAGTCGGGAGTACAATGAGCAGTTCTTC. Translated, it gives CAWSREYNEQFF.

The chain couples TRBV6-5 to TRBJ1-3; D is undetermined. V lost 6 bases, J lost 0 bases, and 9 bases lay in between. Germline V lookup: CDR1 MNHEY, CDR2 SVGAGI. The CDR3 consists of 14 residues. The CDR3 region is CASRDGDSGNTIYF. The CDR3 DNA reads as TGTGCCAGCAGGGACGGAGACTCTGGAAACACCATATATTTT.

Concerning this clone itself: Sequence at one end of the junction differs from germline and may be a read error. The rearrangement links TRBV7-9 to TRBJ2-7; TRBD2 might be the D (6 bases). Looked up from germline, CDR1 is SEHNR and CDR2 is FQNEAQ (reference sequence). The CDR3 spans 13 residues. The chain's CDR3 is CASTVIAGGDLCF. CDR3 sequence (DNA): TGTGCCAGCACGGTAATTGCGGGCGGGGACCTTTGCTTC.

The V call is TRBV9, the J call TRBJ2-5, with D possibly matching TRBD2 (5 bases). Germline lookup yields CDR1 SGDLS and CDR2 YYNGEE. CDR3 length: 13 amino acids. Trimming removed 0 bases at V and 7 bases at J, with 10 bases between. The CDR3 DNA is TGTGCCAGCAGCGTAGAAGTGGCGGGGACCCAGTACTTC. This codes for CASSVEVAGTQYF.

CDR3 protein: CASSSEGNTEAFF. The CDR3 coding sequence is TGCGCCAGCAGCTCTGAAGGGAACACTGAAGCTTTCTTT. This sequence joins TRBV5-1 and TRBJ1-1; no firm D call. In germline, CDR1 is SGHRS, CDR2 YFSETQ. V was shortened by 3 bases and J by 1 base, with 7 bases between the two germline ends. The CDR3 runs 13 residues.

The chain carries TRBV14 and TRBJ1-1; D possibly corresponds to TRBD1 (5 bases). Trimming left V 2 bases short and J 0 bases short, with 13 bases between. Germline V gives CDR1 SGHDN, CDR2 FVKESK. The CDR3 extends over 16 amino acids. The CDR3: CASSQWGGSMNTEAFF. The CDR3 DNA follows: TGTGCCAGCAGCCAATGGGGCGGCAGCATGAACACTGAAGCTTTCTTT.

The J gene is TRBJ1-1, the V gene TRBV11-2; no definite D call. In germline, CDR1 is SGHAT, CDR2 FQNNGV. Between the trimmed V and J ends, which lost 2 bases and 0 bases, there was a span of 7 bases. The CDR3 runs to 14 residues. CDR3 region: CASSLTVMNTEAFF. The CDR3 nucleotides are TGTGCCAGCAGCTTAACGGTAATGAACACTGAAGCTTTCTTT.

DNA of the CDR3: TGCGCCAGCAGCCAAGGGCGGACGCAGTACTTC. Protein product: CASSQGRTQYF. The genes are TRBV4-1 and TRBJ2-7; no clear D gene. The germline CDR1 and CDR2 sequences are MGHRA and YSYEKL. V lost 1 base, J lost 9 bases, and 7 bases lay in between. The CDR3 consists of 11 residues.

This clone was seen once. The V call is TRBV6-1, the J call TRBJ1-1, with TRBD1 matching over 7 bases. The CDR3 length is 17 residues. Losses at the gene ends were 3 bases for V and 12 bases for J; bases not matched to a gene: 22. Germline-derived CDR1 and CDR2 are MNHNS and SASEGT. For the CDR3, the DNA is TGTGCCAGCAGTGAGGCTTGGAACAGGGGTTCTCAGGGGGGGACTTTCTTT. Its translation is CASSEAWNRGSQGGTFF.

The chain couples TRBV23-1 to TRBJ2-1; the D is unclear. TRBV23-1 falls under the ORF class, with uncertain function. The CDR3 length is 14 residues. Trimming cost V 7 bases and J 1 base, with 11 bases left between them. The CDR3 here is CASNEKRSYNEQFF. The DNA of the CDR3 is TGCGCCAGCAACGAGAAAAGGTCCTACAATGAGCAGTTCTTC.

This chain links TRBV5-1 with TRBJ1-3, with D perhaps TRBD1 (5 bases). The CDR3 is 16 residues long. V was shortened by 4 bases and J by 1 base, with 15 bases between the two germline ends. The V gene's germline CDR1 is SGHRS and CDR2 YFSETQ. This chain's CDR3 is CASSPMGSGSGNTIYF. In DNA, the CDR3 is TGCGCCAGCAGCCCAATGGGTTCAGGGTCTGGAAACACCATATATTTT.

This sequence joins TRBV13 and TRBJ1-5; no clear D. CDR1 PRHDT and CDR2 FYEKMQ come from the germline V gene (reference sequence). The length of the CDR3 is 12 residues. V was trimmed by 3 bases and J by 6 bases, leaving 6 bases between them. The CDR3 here is CASSFGSQPQHF. The CDR3 DNA reads TGTGCCAGCAGCTTCGGCAGTCAGCCCCAGCATTTT.

This rearrangement joins TRBV15 to TRBJ2-7; D gene ambiguous. This CDR3 spans 15 amino acids. Germline lookup yields CDR1 LNHNV and CDR2 YYDKDF (reference sequence). The ends were cut back, 0 bases at V and 0 bases at J, with 9 bases in the middle. DNA for the CDR3: TGTGCCACCAGCAGAGAATCCCTGGGCTCCTACGAGCAGTACTTC. It codes for CATSRESLGSYEQYF.

The chain couples TRBV28 to TRBJ1-2; D is uncertain. Trimming left V 3 bases short and J 2 bases short, with 10 bases between. The CDR3 is 14 residues long. Germline CDR1 is MDHEN and CDR2 is SYDVKM. Here the CDR3 DNA reads TGTGCCAGCAGTTTTGGCCCCGAAAACTATGGCTACACCTTC. Its protein is CASSFGPENYGYTF.

This clone has just one count. This chain connects TRBV6-1 to TRBJ1-5; maybe TRBD1 (5 bases). Germline CDR1 reads MNHNS; CDR2 reads SASEGT. The CDR3 loop spans 14 amino acids. V gave up 5 bases and J gave up 7 bases, with 15 bases separating them. The CDR3 is CASSPPGRRQPQHF. CDR3 nucleotides: TGTGCCAGCAGTCCCCCGGGACGAAGACAGCCCCAGCATTTT.

The V and J genes are TRBV7-2 and TRBJ2-3, with unresolved D. Germline CDR1 SGHTA, CDR2 FQGNSA. Trimming pared 2 bases from V and 2 bases from J, leaving 11 bases between. This CDR3 comprises 15 residues. The CDR3 DNA reads as TGTGCCAGCAGCTTAACTACCCATAACACAGATACGCAGTATTTT. This codes for CASSLTTHNTDTQYF.

V is TRBV5-1 and J is TRBJ2-5; 10 positions agree with TRBD2. The CDR3 totals 13 residues. Germline trimming cut 3 bases from V and 5 bases from J; bases unmatched to any gene: 1. Germline V gene lookup returns CDR1 SGHRS and CDR2 YFSETQ. The CDR3 DNA is TGCGCCAGCAGCTGGGGACTAGCGGAGACCCAGTACTTC. As protein: CASSWGLAETQYF.

The chain couples TRBV6-1 to TRBJ1-4; D unresolved. V lost 6 bases and J lost 4, with 12 bases in between. Germline loops: CDR1 MNHNS, CDR2 SASEGT. The CDR3 loop spans 14 amino acids. The CDR3 DNA sequence: TGTGCCAGCAGCCGAAACGGGTTTAATGAAAAACTGTTTTTT. Its protein is CASSRNGFNEKLFF.

This clone came up a few times. The gene calls are TRBV10-3 and TRBJ1-5; D remains ambiguous. CDR1 is ENHRY, CDR2 SYGVKD, per germline. The CDR3 totals 13 residues. V was clipped by 5 bases and J by 4 bases, with 9 bases between them. This CDR3 is CAISRAENQPQHF. The CDR3, as DNA: TGTGCCATCAGTAGGGCAGAGAATCAGCCCCAGCATTTT.

V and J are TRBV6-5 and TRBJ2-2; unclear D gene. This CDR3 spans 13 amino acids. V was cut by 5 bases and J by 4 bases, with 8 bases left in between. Looked up from germline, CDR1 is MNHEY and CDR2 is SVGAGI. The CDR3 coding sequence is TGTGCCAGCAGTCGAGGCGCCACCGGGGAGCTGTTTTTT. As protein: CASSRGATGELFF.

The table lists this clone with a count of one. The J gene is TRBJ1-2, the V gene TRBV5-1, with 8 bases aligning to TRBD1. CDR1 SGHRS and CDR2 YFSETQ come from the germline V gene. Unmatched junction bases numbered 2, after V lost 4 bases and J lost 3 bases. The CDR3 covers 13 residues. The CDR3 here is CASSVTGDYGYTF. The CDR3 nucleotides read TGCGCCAGCAGCGTGACAGGGGACTATGGCTACACCTTC. Drawing the rest from reference TRBV5-1 and TRBJ1-2, the complete variable domain is KAGVTQTPRYLIKTRGQQVTLSCSPISGHRSVSWYQQTPGQGLQFLFEYFSETQRNKGNFPGRFSGRQFSNSRSEMNVSTLELGDSALYLCASSVTGDYGYTFGSGTRLTVV.

This rearrangement joins TRBV27 to TRBJ1-6; 12 nucleotides line up with TRBD1. Germline V gene sequence: CDR1 MNHEY, CDR2 SMNVEV (reference sequence). Trimming removed 4 bases from V and 9 bases from J; junction bases left unmatched: 7. There are 16 residues in the CDR3. CDR3 loop: CASSSWGQGAGSPLHF. In DNA form, the CDR3 reads TGTGCCAGCAGTTCCTGGGGACAGGGGGCTGGTTCACCCCTCCACTTT.

The genes are TRBV6-6 and TRBJ1-6, with D possibly TRBD1 on 5 matching bases. This CDR3 comprises 13 residues. Germline CDR1 and CDR2: MNHNY and SVGAGI (reference sequence). Trimming left V 10 bases short and J 8 bases short, with 15 bases between. This CDR3 is CATGTGVDSPLHF. The CDR3 nucleotides are TGTGCCACCGGGACCGGGGTCGATTCACCCCTCCACTTT.

This sequence joins TRBV30 and TRBJ1-6; no reliable D call. The CDR3 is made up of 13 amino acids. Germline V CDR1 and CDR2: GTSNPN, SVGIG (reference sequence). Trimming shortened V by 0 bases and J by 8 bases, and 8 bases separated the two germline ends. In nucleotides, the CDR3 is TGTGCCTGGAGTGTAGAGTATGATTCACCCCTCCACTTT. The encoded protein is CAWSVEYDSPLHF.

The genes are TRBV9 and TRBJ1-2; tentative D call: TRBD1 (5 bases). V lost 0 bases and J 4 bases, leaving 19 bases between the germline ends. Germline lookup yields CDR1 SGDLS and CDR2 YYNGEE. This CDR3 region has 17 residues. CDR3 nucleotides: TGTGCCAGCAGCGTAGATGAGTGGGGCAGGGTGGGCTATGGCTACACCTTC. Translating it yields CASSVDEWGRVGYGYTF.

The V and J genes are TRBV19 and TRBJ1-1, with D maybe TRBD1 (5 bases). Germline CDR1 LNHDA, CDR2 SQIVND (reference sequence). The CDR3 spans 16 residues. Trimming removed 4 bases at V and 1 base at J, with 16 bases between. The CDR3, as DNA: TGTGCCAGTAGTACGGGACGGTGGGAAGCGAACACTGAAGCTTTCTTT. It translates to CASSTGRWEANTEAFF.

The chain is built from TRBV10-3 and TRBJ2-7, with D perhaps TRBD1 (6 bases). The germline V and J ends were trimmed by 4 bases and 2 bases, with 12 bases remaining between them. The CDR3 length is 14 residues. CDR1 is ENHRY and CDR2 is SYGVKD in the germline V gene. The chain's CDR3 is CAISGWDKPYEQYF. Written as DNA, the CDR3 is TGTGCCATCAGTGGCTGGGACAAACCCTACGAGCAGTACTTC.